The text below deals with one T cell receptor beta chain. The antigen is undetermined. A junction end diverges from the germline sequence, so it may reflect a read error. Constant-region reverse primers amplified full-length variable regions, followed by semi-nested Nested Universal Primer A PCR. TCRdb reanalysed the 5' RACE reads using MiXCR and keeps one entry per CDR3 protein. Of approximately 9,800 distinct CDR3 sequences listed, approximately 15% are singletons. Tregs were sorted as CD4+CD25+CD127-/low cells. Per germline, CDR1 LNHDA and CDR2 SQIVND (reference sequence). The CDR3 totals 15 residues. Overall study results and limits: Tumor memory CD4+ T cell TCR gene usage clustered with blood and lymph node memory CD4+ cells and lymph node naive CD4+ cells.

Material: Tregs sorted from blood. This clonotype originated in a female donor with breast cancer. The chain employs TRBV19 and TRBJ1-5; a weak D match, TRBD1 (6 bases). CDR3 sequence reads: CASSQIWTDYQPKHF. For the CDR3, the DNA is TGTGCCAGTAGCCAAATATGGACAGATTATCAGCCCAAGCATTTT.